This T cell receptor (beta chain) is from a study of blood T cell repertoires in COVID-19. Trimming stripped 5 bases from V and 2 bases from J, with 12 bases between. Germline V lookup: CDR1 SGHTA, CDR2 FQGTGA. This CDR3 is built from 15 residues. Libraries were prepared by immunoSEQ multiplex PCR; TCRdb keeps only in-frame clonotypes and omits some of them. This sample has about 50,000 clones, with about 85% found just once. This clone showed up just a few times. The chain combines TRBV7-3 with TRBJ2-2; possible D gene TRBD2, 6 bases. Sequencing used peripheral blood. This TCR derives from a human donor in a cohort sampled during active COVID-19. Here the CDR3 DNA reads TGTGCCAGCAGCCCGGGTAGCGGAAACACCGGGGAGCTGTTTTTT. Its translation: CASSPGSGNTGELFF.